Below, 20 T cell receptor beta chains from the same sample are listed, as sequenced in a study of blood T cell repertoires in COVID-19. Sequencing was performed with immunoSEQ multiplex PCR; in TCRdb, only in-frame clones are kept and a portion is missing. The sample contains 200,000 or so clones, 70% to 90% of which appear only once. What was sequenced was PBMCs or T cells enriched from blood (not recorded which). The source of these receptors is a woman aged 35 to 49 with acute COVID-19.

The chain recombines TRBV7-6 with TRBJ1-1; 10 bases are shared with TRBD1. V trimming: 5 bases; J trimming: 10 bases; junction bases outside the gene matches: 4. The CDR3 extends over 12 amino acids. Germline CDR1 reads SGHVS; CDR2 reads FNYEAQ. DNA for the CDR3: TGTGCCAGCAGCACCGGACAGGGGGGAGCTTTCTTT. This sequence encodes CASSTGQGGAFF.

The V gene is TRBV15, the J gene TRBJ2-7, with 11 nucleotides matching TRBD1. The junction had 11 bases not matched to a gene; V was cut back by 0 bases and J by 1 base. Germline V gene lookup returns CDR1 LNHNV and CDR2 YYDKDF (reference sequence). This CDR3 spans 19 amino acids. For the CDR3, the DNA is TGTGCCACCAGCAGAGATTTGGACAGGGGGCGGGGGCTTTCCTACGAGCAGTACTTC. Translation gives CATSRDLDRGRGLSYEQYF.

The chain links TRBV12-1 to TRBJ2-6; TRBD2 is the table's D call, not checked against the DNA. TRBV12-1 is annotated as a pseudogene. The CDR3 is 16 residues long. In DNA, the CDR3 is TGTGCCAGCAGCCTGGTCTATCCCTCTGGGGCCAACGTCCTGACTTTC. Amino acid sequence: CASSLVYPSGANVLTF.

V usage is TRBV5-1 and J usage is TRBJ1-2; 7 bases map to TRBD1. CDR3 length equals 13 residues. The junction had 5 bases not matched to a gene; V was cut back by 7 bases and J by 2 bases. Germline loops: CDR1 SGHRS, CDR2 YFSETQ. CDR3 DNA: TGCGCCAGCGGCACGGGACAGAACTATGGCTACACCTTC. Residues: CASGTGQNYGYTF.

The genes are TRBV19 and TRBJ2-1; 9 nucleotides match TRBD2. V lost 6 bases and J lost 3; bases outside the gene matches: 3. CDR1 is LNHDA and CDR2 is SQIVND in the germline V gene (reference sequence). The CDR3 has 14 amino acids. The CDR3 here is CASRTSGDYNEQFF. The CDR3 DNA is TGTGCCAGTAGGACTAGCGGAGACTACAATGAGCAGTTCTTC. The full variable domain, its missing parts supplied by reference TRBV19 and TRBJ2-1, is DGGITQSPKYLFRKEGQNVTLSCEQNLNHDAMYWYRQDPGQGLRLIYYSQIVNDFQKGDIAEGYSVSREKKESFPLTVTSAQKNPTAFYLCASRTSGDYNEQFFGPGTRLTVL.

The V gene is TRBV27, the J gene TRBJ2-2; tentatively, D is TRBD2 (5 bases). V shed 3 bases and J shed 4 bases, with 6 bases lying between them. From germline, CDR1 is MNHEY and CDR2 SMNVEV (reference sequence). The CDR3 runs to 13 residues. CDR3 protein: CASSFGSTGELFF. Written as DNA, the CDR3 is TGTGCCAGCAGTTTTGGGAGCACCGGGGAGCTGTTTTTT.

The chain links TRBV11-3 to TRBJ2-7; D uncertain. This CDR3 contains 14 residues. CDR1 SGHNT and CDR2 YENEEA come from the germline V gene. V shed 2 bases and J shed 3 bases, with 11 bases lying between them. This chain's CDR3 is CASSLSSPGYEQYF. The CDR3 DNA is TGTGCCAGCAGCTTATCTTCCCCAGGCTACGAGCAGTACTTC.

The V call is TRBV7-2, the J call TRBJ2-5, with 8 bases matching TRBD2. With V trimmed by 5 bases and J by 4 bases, 12 bases remained unmatched. Germline-derived CDR1 and CDR2 are SGHTA and FQGNSA. The length of the CDR3 is 16 residues. The CDR3 loop is CASSPEGAGVRETQYF. As DNA, the CDR3 is TGTGCCAGCAGCCCAGAAGGAGCGGGAGTGAGAGAGACCCAGTACTTC. Supplemented by reference TRBV7-2 and TRBJ2-5, the full variable domain reads GAGVSQSPSNKVTEKGKDVELRCDPISGHTALYWYRQSLGQGLEFLIYFQGNSAPDKSGLPSDRFSAERTGGSVSTLTIQRTQQEDSAVYLCASSPEGAGVRETQYFGPGTRLLVL.

The chain uses TRBV27 and TRBJ2-1; TRBD2 might be the D (6 bases). Germline loops: CDR1 MNHEY, CDR2 SMNVEV (reference sequence). V lost 4 bases and J lost 12, with 10 bases in between. The CDR3 contains 11 residues. The CDR3 nucleotides read TGTGCCAGCAGTTCGGGAGCGGGGCAGTTCTTC. Its protein product is CASSSGAGQFF.

The gene calls are TRBV18 and TRBJ1-1; D is possibly TRBD1 (6 bases). V was pared by 3 bases and J by 2 bases, with 10 bases between. Germline V lookup: CDR1 KGHSH, CDR2 LQKENI. This CDR3 contains 14 residues. CDR3 bases: TGTGCCAGCTCACCCGACAGGCCCAACACTGAAGCTTTCTTT. Translated, it gives CASSPDRPNTEAFF.

The chain is built from TRBV2 and TRBJ2-1; 11 nucleotides line up with TRBD2. V was pared by 7 bases and J by 4 bases, with 3 bases of the junction left unmatched. The CDR3 has 14 residues. From germline, CDR1 is SNHLY and CDR2 FYNNEI. CDR3 in DNA: TGTGCCAGCAACGGGACTAGCGGTTACAATGAGCAGTTCTTC. It specifies CASNGTSGYNEQFF.

This rearrangement joins TRBV7-9 to TRBJ2-1; 9 bases align to TRBD2. V shed 0 bases and J 8 bases; nucleotides not matched to a gene: 11. CDR1 is SEHNR, CDR2 FQNEAQ, per germline (reference sequence). There are 17 residues in the CDR3. CDR3 amino acids: CASSLAGSGGRADEQFF. The CDR3 DNA sequence: TGTGCCAGCAGCTTAGCCGGAAGCGGCGGGAGGGCCGATGAGCAGTTCTTC.

The chain joins TRBV28 to TRBJ2-7; D is possibly TRBD2 (5 bases). This CDR3 contains 11 residues. V shed 3 bases and J shed 9 bases, with 9 bases lying between them. The germline V gene encodes CDR1 MDHEN and CDR2 SYDVKM. This chain's CDR3 is CASSLRARQYF. For the CDR3, the DNA is TGTGCCAGCAGTTTGAGGGCCCGGCAGTACTTC.

V gene TRBV6-2 or TRBV6-3 combines with J gene TRBJ1-1; TRBD1 is a possible D gene (5 bases). The CDR3 runs 16 residues. Germline CDR1 is MNHEY and CDR2 is SVGEGT. Trimming left V 5 bases short and J 2 bases short, with 18 bases between. The CDR3: CASSAAWGTLNTEAFF. The CDR3 DNA sequence: TGTGCCAGCAGTGCAGCGTGGGGCACCCTAAACACTGAAGCTTTCTTT.

V gene TRBV18 combines with J gene TRBJ2-7; tentatively, D is TRBD2 (6 bases). Germline CDR1 is KGHSH and CDR2 is LQKENI. Between the trimmed V and J ends, which lost 5 bases and 6 bases, there was a span of 14 bases. The CDR3 has 13 amino acids. The DNA for the CDR3 is TGTGCCAGCTCATCCGTCGGGGGAGCCGAGCAGTACTTC. Translated, it gives CASSSVGGAEQYF. Using reference TRBV18 and TRBJ2-7 for the parts outside the CDR3, the full variable domain is NAGVMQNPRHLVRRRGQEARLRCSPMKGHSHVYWYRQLPEEGLKFMVYLQKENIIDESGMPKERFSAEFPKEGPSILRIQQVVRGDSAAYFCASSSVGGAEQYFGPGTRLTVT.

J is TRBJ2-7 and V is TRBV2, with a weak D call TRBD2 (5 bases). The CDR3 extends over 15 amino acids. Trimming took off 3 bases at V and 2 bases at J, with 14 bases between the two ends. Germline CDR1 is SNHLY and CDR2 is FYNNEI. The CDR3 is CASSDEALGAYEQYF. The CDR3 DNA reads as TGTGCCAGCAGTGATGAGGCTCTCGGGGCCTACGAGCAGTACTTC.

The CDR3 loop reads CASSLARQSRETQYF. The CDR3 DNA follows: TGTGCCAGCAGCTTAGCAAGACAGTCTAGGGAGACCCAGTACTTC. The chain uses TRBV7-2 and TRBJ2-5; D perhaps matches TRBD1 (5 bases). Germline CDR1 SGHTA, CDR2 FQGNSA. This CDR3 comprises 15 residues. Trimming pared 0 bases from V and 5 bases from J, leaving 13 bases between.

Points on this clone: The sample holds other DNA sequences that translate to the same CDR3. The chain has TRBV27 and TRBJ1-5, with 7 bases matching TRBD1. The CDR3 has 14 amino acids. Per germline, CDR1 MNHEY and CDR2 SMNVEV (reference sequence). V lost 5 bases to trimming and J lost 1 base; unmatched junction nucleotides: 2. The CDR3 loop reads CASSLQGSNQPQHF. The CDR3 DNA reads TGTGCCAGCAGTCTACAGGGGAGCAATCAGCCCCAGCATTTT.

The chain carries TRBV7-3 and TRBJ2-3, with a tentative D call TRBD2 (6 bases). V was trimmed by 5 bases and J by 6 bases, leaving 15 bases between them. Germline CDR1 SGHTA, CDR2 FQGTGA. The CDR3 runs 14 residues. The CDR3 sequence: CASSPGAGLDTQYF. As DNA, the CDR3 is TGTGCCAGCAGCCCGGGAGCCGGCCTGGATACGCAGTATTTT.

The chain has TRBV29-1 and TRBJ2-2, with 13 bases identical to TRBD2. CDR1 SQVTM and CDR2 ANQGSEA come from the germline V gene. Germline trimming cut 1 base from V and 7 bases from J; bases unmatched to any gene: 3. The CDR3 runs to 15 residues. CDR3 DNA: TGCAGCGTTGAAGGGACTAGCGGGAGTCACGGGGAGCTGTTTTTT. This codes for CSVEGTSGSHGELFF.